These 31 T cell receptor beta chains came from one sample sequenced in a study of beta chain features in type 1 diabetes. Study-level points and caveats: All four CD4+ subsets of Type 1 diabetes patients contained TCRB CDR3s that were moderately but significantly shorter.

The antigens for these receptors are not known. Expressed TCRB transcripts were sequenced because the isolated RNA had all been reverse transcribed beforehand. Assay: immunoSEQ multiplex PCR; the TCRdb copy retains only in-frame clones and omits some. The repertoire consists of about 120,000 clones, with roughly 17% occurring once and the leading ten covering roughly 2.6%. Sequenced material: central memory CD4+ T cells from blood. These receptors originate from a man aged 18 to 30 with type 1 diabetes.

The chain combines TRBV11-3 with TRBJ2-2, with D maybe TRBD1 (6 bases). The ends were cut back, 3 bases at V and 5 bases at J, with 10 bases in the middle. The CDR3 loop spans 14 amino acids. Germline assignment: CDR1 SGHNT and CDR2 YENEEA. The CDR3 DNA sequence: TGTGCCAGCAGCTTTTCCGGGACAACCGGGGAGCTGTTTTTT. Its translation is CASSFSGTTGELFF.

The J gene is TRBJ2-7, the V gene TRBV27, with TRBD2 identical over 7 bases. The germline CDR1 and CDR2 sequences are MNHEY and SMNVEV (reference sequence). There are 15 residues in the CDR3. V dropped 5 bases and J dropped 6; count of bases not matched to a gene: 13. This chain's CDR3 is CASSPLTSWGVEQYF. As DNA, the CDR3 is TGTGCCAGCAGTCCCCTGACTAGCTGGGGCGTCGAGCAGTACTTC.

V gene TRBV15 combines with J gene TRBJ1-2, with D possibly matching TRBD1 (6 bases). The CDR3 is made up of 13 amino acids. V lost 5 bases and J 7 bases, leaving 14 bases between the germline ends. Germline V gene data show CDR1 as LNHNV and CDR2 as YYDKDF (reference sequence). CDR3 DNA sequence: TGTGCCACCAGCCTCGGACAGAGTCTTGGCTACACCTTC. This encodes CATSLGQSLGYTF.

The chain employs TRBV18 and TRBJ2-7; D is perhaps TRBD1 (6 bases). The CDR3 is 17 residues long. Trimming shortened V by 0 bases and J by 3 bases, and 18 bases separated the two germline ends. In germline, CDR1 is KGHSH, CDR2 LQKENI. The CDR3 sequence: CASSPPGQRSTDYEQYF. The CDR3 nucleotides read TGTGCCAGCTCACCACCAGGACAGCGATCTACCGACTACGAGCAGTACTTC.

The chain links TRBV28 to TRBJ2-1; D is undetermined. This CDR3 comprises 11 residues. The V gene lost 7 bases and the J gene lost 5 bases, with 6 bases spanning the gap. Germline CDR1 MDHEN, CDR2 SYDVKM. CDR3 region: CASILHNEQFF. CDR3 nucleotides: TGTGCCAGCATATTGCACAATGAGCAGTTCTTC.

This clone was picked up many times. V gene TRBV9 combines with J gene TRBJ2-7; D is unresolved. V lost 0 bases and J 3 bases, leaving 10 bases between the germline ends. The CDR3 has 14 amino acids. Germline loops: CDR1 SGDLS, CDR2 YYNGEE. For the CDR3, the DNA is TGTGCCAGCAGCGTAGATGGCAGAAACTACGAGCAGTACTTC. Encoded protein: CASSVDGRNYEQYF.

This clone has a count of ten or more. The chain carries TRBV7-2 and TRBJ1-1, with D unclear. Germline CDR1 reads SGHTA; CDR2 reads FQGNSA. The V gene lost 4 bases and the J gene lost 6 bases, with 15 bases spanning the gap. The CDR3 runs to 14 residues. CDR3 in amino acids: CASSSSRGRAEAFF. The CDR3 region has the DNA TGTGCCAGCAGCTCCTCCCGAGGGAGGGCTGAAGCTTTCTTT. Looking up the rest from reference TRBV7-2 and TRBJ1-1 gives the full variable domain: GAGVSQSPSNKVTEKGKDVELRCDPISGHTALYWYRQSLGQGLEFLIYFQGNSAPDKSGLPSDRFSAERTGGSVSTLTIQRTQQEDSAVYLCASSSSRGRAEAFFGQGTRLTVV.

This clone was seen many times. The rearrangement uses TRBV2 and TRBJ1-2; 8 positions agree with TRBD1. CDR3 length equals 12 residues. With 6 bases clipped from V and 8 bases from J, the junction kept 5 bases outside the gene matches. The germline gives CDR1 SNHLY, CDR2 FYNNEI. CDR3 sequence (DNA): TGTGCCAGCAGGGCGACAGGGGTCGGCTACACCTTC. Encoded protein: CASRATGVGYTF.

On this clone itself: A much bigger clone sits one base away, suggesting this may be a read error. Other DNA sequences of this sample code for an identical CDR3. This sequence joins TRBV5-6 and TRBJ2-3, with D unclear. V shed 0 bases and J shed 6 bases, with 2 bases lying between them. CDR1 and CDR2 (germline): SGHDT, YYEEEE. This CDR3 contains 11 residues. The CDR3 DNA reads TGTGCCAGCAGCTTGGGGGATACGCAGTATTTT. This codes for CASSLGDTQYF.

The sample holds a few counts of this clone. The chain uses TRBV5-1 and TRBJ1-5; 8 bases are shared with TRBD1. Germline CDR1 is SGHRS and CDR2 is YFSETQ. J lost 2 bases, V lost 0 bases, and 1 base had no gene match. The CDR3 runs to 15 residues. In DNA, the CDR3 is TGCGCCAGCAGCTTGGAGACAGGGGGCAATCAGCCCCAGCATTTT. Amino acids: CASSLETGGNQPQHF.

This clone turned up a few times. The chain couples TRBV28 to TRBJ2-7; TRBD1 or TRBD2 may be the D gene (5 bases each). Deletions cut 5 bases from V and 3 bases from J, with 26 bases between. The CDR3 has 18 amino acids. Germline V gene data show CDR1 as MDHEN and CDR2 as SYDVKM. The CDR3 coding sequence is TGTGCCAGCAGTACGCTCCAACCGGGACGTAGACTTTACTACGAGCAGTACTTC. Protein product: CASSTLQPGRRLYYEQYF.

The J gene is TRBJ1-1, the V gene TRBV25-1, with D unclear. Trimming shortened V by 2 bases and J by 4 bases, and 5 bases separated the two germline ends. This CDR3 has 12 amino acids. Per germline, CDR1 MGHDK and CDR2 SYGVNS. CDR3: CASSELGTEAFF. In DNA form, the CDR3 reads TGTGCCAGCAGTGAACTGGGCACTGAAGCTTTCTTT.

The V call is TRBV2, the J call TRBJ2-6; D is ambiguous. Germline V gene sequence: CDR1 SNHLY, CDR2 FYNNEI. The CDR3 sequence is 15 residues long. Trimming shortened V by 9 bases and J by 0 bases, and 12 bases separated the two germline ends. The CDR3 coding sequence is TGTGCCAGAAGTAAACAGAGCTCTGGGGCCAACGTCCTGACTTTC. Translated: CARSKQSSGANVLTF.

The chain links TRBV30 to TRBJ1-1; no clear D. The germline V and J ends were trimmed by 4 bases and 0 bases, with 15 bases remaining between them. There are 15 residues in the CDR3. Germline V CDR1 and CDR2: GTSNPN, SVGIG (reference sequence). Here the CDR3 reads CAWISTGSMNTEAFF. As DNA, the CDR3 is TGTGCCTGGATATCTACGGGGAGCATGAACACTGAAGCTTTCTTT.

CDR3 coding DNA: TGTGCCAGCAGTGAGGGGGCCGGCTCCTACGAGCAGTACTTC. Its protein product is CASSEGAGSYEQYF. J is TRBJ2-7 and V is TRBV2; weak D call: TRBD1 (6 bases). Germline CDR1 is SNHLY and CDR2 is FYNNEI. The V end lost 3 bases, the J end lost 0 bases, and 9 bases lay between the germline ends. The CDR3 totals 14 residues. Together with reference TRBV2 and TRBJ2-7, the CDR3 gives the full variable domain: EPEVTQTPSHQVTQMGQEVILRCVPISNHLYFYWYRQILGQKVEFLVSFYNNEISEKSEIFDDQFSVERPDGSNFTLKIRSTKLEDSAMYFCASSEGAGSYEQYFGPGTRLTVT.

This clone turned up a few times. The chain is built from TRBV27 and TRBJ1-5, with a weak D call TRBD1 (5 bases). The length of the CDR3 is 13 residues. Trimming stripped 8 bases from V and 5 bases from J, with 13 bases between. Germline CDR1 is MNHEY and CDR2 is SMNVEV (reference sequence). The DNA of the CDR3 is TGTGCCAGCGGTCGGGACGTTTATCAGCCCCAGCATTTT. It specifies CASGRDVYQPQHF.

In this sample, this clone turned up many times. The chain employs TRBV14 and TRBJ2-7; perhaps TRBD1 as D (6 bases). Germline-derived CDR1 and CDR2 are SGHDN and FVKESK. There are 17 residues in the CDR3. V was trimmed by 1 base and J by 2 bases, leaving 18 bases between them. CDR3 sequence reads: CASSQVYAPWGPYEQYF. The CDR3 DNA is TGTGCCAGCAGCCAAGTATACGCTCCCTGGGGGCCCTACGAGCAGTACTTC.

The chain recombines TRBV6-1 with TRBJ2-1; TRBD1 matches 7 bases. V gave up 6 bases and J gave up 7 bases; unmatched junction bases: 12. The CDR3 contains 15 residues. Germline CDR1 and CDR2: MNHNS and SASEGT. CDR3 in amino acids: CASRTGQTGSNEQFF. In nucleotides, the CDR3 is TGTGCCAGCAGGACCGGTCAGACAGGGTCTAATGAGCAGTTCTTC.

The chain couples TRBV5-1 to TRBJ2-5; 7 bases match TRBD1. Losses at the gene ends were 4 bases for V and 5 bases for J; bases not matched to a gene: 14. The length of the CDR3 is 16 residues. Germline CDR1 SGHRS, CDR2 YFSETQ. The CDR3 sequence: CASSDRLTGSGETQYF. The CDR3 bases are TGCGCCAGCAGCGACCGACTGACAGGGTCGGGGGAGACCCAGTACTTC.

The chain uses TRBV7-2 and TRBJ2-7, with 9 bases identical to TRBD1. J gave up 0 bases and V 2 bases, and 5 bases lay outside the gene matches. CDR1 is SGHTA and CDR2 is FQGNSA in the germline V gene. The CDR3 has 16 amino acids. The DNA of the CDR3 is TGTGCCAGCAGCTTATACTCGGGACAGGGCTCCTACGAGCAGTACTTC. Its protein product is CASSLYSGQGSYEQYF.

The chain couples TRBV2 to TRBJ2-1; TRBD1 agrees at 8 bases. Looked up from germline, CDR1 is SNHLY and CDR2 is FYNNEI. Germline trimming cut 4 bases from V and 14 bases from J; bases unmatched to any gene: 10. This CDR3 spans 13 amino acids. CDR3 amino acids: CASSALDRGEEFF. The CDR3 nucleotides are TGTGCCAGCAGTGCCCTCGACAGGGGCGAGGAGTTCTTC.

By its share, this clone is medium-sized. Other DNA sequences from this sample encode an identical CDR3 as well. The CDR3: CASNRGTDTQYF. CDR3 sequence (DNA): TGTGCCAGCAACAGGGGAACAGATACGCAGTATTTT. The chain joins TRBV25-1 to TRBJ2-3; TRBD1 aligns across 7 bases. V trimming: 7 bases; J trimming: 3 bases; junction bases outside the gene matches: 1. The germline V gene has CDR1 MGHDK and CDR2 SYGVNS. The CDR3 runs 12 residues.

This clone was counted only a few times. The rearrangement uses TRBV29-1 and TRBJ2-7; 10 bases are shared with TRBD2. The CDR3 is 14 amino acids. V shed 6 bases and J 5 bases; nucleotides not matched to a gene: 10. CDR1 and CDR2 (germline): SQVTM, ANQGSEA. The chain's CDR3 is CSVAGGLAGDEQYF. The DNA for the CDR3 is TGCAGCGTGGCTGGGGGGCTAGCGGGAGACGAGCAGTACTTC.

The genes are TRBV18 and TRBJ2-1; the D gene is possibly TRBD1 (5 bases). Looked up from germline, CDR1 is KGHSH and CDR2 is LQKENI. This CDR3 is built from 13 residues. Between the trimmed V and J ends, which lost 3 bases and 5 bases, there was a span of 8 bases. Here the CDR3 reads CASSPRRDNEQFF. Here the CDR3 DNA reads TGTGCCAGCTCACCCCGCAGGGACAATGAGCAGTTCTTC.

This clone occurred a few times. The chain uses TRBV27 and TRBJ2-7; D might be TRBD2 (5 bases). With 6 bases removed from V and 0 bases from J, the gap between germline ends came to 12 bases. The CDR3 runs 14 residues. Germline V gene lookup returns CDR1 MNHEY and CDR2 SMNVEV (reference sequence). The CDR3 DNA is TGTGCCAGCAGCGAGGGCGGAGGCTCCTACGAGCAGTACTTC. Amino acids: CASSEGGGSYEQYF.

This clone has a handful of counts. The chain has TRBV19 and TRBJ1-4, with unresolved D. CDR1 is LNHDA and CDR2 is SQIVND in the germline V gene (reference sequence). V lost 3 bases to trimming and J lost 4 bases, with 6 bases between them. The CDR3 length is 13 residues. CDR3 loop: CASSILGNEKLFF. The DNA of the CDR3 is TGTGCCAGTAGTATCCTGGGTAATGAAAAACTGTTTTTT. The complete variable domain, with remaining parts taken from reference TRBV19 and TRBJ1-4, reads DGGITQSPKYLFRKEGQNVTLSCEQNLNHDAMYWYRQDPGQGLRLIYYSQIVNDFQKGDIAEGYSVSREKKESFPLTVTSAQKNPTAFYLCASSILGNEKLFFGSGTQLSVL.

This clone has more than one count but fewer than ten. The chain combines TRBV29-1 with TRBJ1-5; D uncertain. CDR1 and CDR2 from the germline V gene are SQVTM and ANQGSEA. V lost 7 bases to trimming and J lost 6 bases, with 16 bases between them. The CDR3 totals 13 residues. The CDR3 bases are TGCAGCGCCGCTGTCAGCGAGTGTCAGCCCCAGCATTTT. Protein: CSAAVSECQPQHF.

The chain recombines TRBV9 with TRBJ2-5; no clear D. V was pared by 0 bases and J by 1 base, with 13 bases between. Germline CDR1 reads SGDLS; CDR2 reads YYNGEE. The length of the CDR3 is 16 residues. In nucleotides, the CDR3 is TGTGCCAGCAGCGTAGGCCCGATGAGGCTCCAAGAGACCCAGTACTTC. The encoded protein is CASSVGPMRLQETQYF.

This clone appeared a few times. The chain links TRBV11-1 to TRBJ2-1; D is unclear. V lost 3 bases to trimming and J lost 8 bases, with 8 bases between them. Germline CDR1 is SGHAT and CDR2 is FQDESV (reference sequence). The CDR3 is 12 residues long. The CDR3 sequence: CASSLGFDEQFF. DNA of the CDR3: TGTGCCAGCAGCTTGGGATTCGATGAGCAGTTCTTC.

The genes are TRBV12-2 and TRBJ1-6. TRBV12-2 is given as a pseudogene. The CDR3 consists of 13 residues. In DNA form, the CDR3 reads TGTGCAAGTCGGAAGGTAGATAATTCACCCCTCCACTTT. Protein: CASRKVDNSPLHF.

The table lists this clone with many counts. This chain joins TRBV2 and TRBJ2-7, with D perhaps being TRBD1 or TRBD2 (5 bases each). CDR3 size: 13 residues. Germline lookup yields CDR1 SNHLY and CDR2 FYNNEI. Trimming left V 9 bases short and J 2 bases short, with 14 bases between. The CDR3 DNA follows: TGTGCCAGGGGAAGGGGACGGACCTACGAGCAGTACTTC. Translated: CARGRGRTYEQYF.